This T cell receptor (beta chain) was profiled in a study of OX40 agonist ivuxolimab in advanced cancers. Overall study: The patients received ivuxolimab by intravenous route every 2 weeks at 0.01 to 10 mg/kg. Cancers in dose escalation were hepatocellular, melanoma, renal cell and head and neck.

Sequencing used immunoSEQ multiplex PCR; TCRdb keeps in-frame clones, though not all of them. The sample lists 21,000 or so clones, 65% to 90% occurring once. Trimming pared 0 bases from V and 6 bases from J, leaving 3 bases between. Germline V lookup: CDR1 LNHNV, CDR2 YYDKDF (reference sequence). This CDR3 spans 11 amino acids. About this clone itself: What it binds is not known.

Overall study findings and caveats: What antigens the expanded peripheral T cells recognized was never established.

Sequencing was performed on CD4+ or CD8+ T cells sorted from blood, taken in a trial of the OX40 agonist ivuxolimab. This sequence was found in an adult with an advanced solid tumor such as melanoma, head and neck, liver or kidney cancer. This chain links TRBV15 with TRBJ2-7; D gene uncertain. CDR3 sequence: CATSRDLEQYF. The CDR3 DNA is TGTGCCACCAGCAGAGACCTCGAGCAGTACTTC.